This TCR beta chain was identified during a study of cytomegalovirus exposure and HLA in healthy donors. The overall study: Samples from HLA-typed donors yielded approximately 80 million unique TCRs in an early data release. Study findings and constraints: Later analysis associated a missense DCLRE1C variant with TCR beta V- and J-gene trimming.

PCR used 60 Vbeta primers and 13 Jbeta primers. Repertoires were generated with immunoSEQ multiplex PCR, while TCRdb's copy carries only in-frame clones and drops some. Among about 120,000 clones listed, roughly 70% were seen once. Germline V gives CDR1 SEHNR, CDR2 FQNEAQ (reference sequence). The CDR3 is 13 residues long. Concerning this clone itself: The antigen is not known. One end of the junction is discordant with germline, which a read error may explain.

Sequenced input: PBMCs. V gene TRBV7-9 combines with J gene TRBJ1-2; 8 positions agree with TRBD1. The TCR originated in a woman aged 40 to 50 in good health and CMV-seropositive. CDR3 in amino acids: CSSSFMDRDGYTF. CDR3 DNA: TGTTCCAGCAGCTTTATGGACAGGGATGGCTACACCTTC.